A single sample gave rise to the 11 T cell receptor beta chains below, sequenced in a study of graft-versus-host responses after intestinal transplantation. TCRdb's copy holds only in-frame clones and misses some; the assay was immunoSEQ multiplex PCR. The sample includes over 20,000 clones, over 35% of them seen just once. The specimen was alloreactive CD4+ T cells from a mixed lymphocyte reaction culture, collected before intestinal transplant. Subset indicated: CFSE-low proliferating T cells sorted from roughly 6-day pre-transplant mixed lymphocyte reaction (GvH or HvG direction). These receptor sequences come from a human patient who received an intestinal transplant.

This clone has just a few counts. The J gene is TRBJ1-6, the V gene TRBV6-6; perhaps TRBD1 as D (5 bases). The CDR3 is 15 residues long. CDR1 and CDR2 from the germline V gene are MNHNY and SVGAGI (reference sequence). The V end was cut by 5 bases, the J end by 5 bases, with 13 bases between. The CDR3 nucleotides read TGTGCCAGCAGTGCTCGGACAAGGAATAATTCACCCCTCCACTTT. Encoded protein: CASSARTRNNSPLHF.

The chain carries TRBV5-1 and TRBJ2-3; 13 nucleotides line up with TRBD2. Per germline, CDR1 SGHRS and CDR2 YFSETQ. Trimming removed 4 bases from V and 0 bases from J; junction bases left unmatched: 8. The CDR3 loop spans 18 amino acids. The CDR3 reads CASSLRTSGGTSTDTQYF. The CDR3, as DNA: TGCGCCAGCAGCCTACGGACTAGCGGGGGCACTAGCACAGATACGCAGTATTTT.

This chain connects TRBV12-5 to TRBJ2-5; D gene unclear. This CDR3 spans 13 amino acids. Trimming took 5 bases from V and 4 from J, leaving 11 bases between them. Germline CDR1 is LGHNT and CDR2 is FRNRAP. The CDR3 DNA is TGTGCTAGTGGTCCCTTCCCTTTAGAGACCCAGTACTTC. Its protein is CASGPFPLETQYF.

This clone has just one count. V gene TRBV10-3 combines with J gene TRBJ2-7; weak D call: TRBD1 (6 bases). The length of the CDR3 is 10 residues. V lost 8 bases and J lost 7, with 9 bases in between. Germline CDR1 is ENHRY and CDR2 is SYGVKD. CDR3 sequence: CAIGTWEQYF. The CDR3 DNA reads as TGTGCCATCGGGACATGGGAGCAGTACTTC.

In its sample, this clone was seen a few times. The chain uses TRBV5-1 and TRBJ1-2; no clear D. This CDR3 contains 12 residues. Germline-derived CDR1 and CDR2 are SGHRS and YFSETQ. V was pared by 4 bases and J by 4 bases, with 8 bases between. The DNA for the CDR3 is TGCGCCAGCAGCCCCGACATCTATGGCTACACCTTC. It yields the protein CASSPDIYGYTF.

The CDR3 DNA sequence: TGTGCCATCAGCGGGGGAGGACAGGGGTTCTCTGGGGCCAACGTCCTGACTTTC. The encoded protein is CAISGGGQGFSGANVLTF. The chain recombines TRBV10-3 with TRBJ2-6; 9 positions match TRBD1. Trimming at V came to 6 bases and at J to 0 bases, leaving 9 bases not matched to a gene. The length of the CDR3 is 18 residues. Germline CDR1 ENHRY, CDR2 SYGVKD.

This sequence joins TRBV28 and TRBJ1-2; 8 nucleotides agree with TRBD1. With V trimmed by 2 bases and J by 4 bases, 12 bases remained unmatched. The CDR3 consists of 17 residues. Germline CDR1 reads MDHEN; CDR2 reads SYDVKM. CDR3 amino acids: CASSLAVRDRGTYGYTF. The DNA for the CDR3 is TGTGCCAGCAGTTTAGCCGTGCGAGACAGGGGCACCTATGGCTACACCTTC.

The rearrangement links TRBV5-1 to TRBJ2-2; 10 bases agree with TRBD1. This CDR3 is built from 20 residues. The V segment lost 0 bases and the J segment 0 bases; nucleotides outside the gene matches: 11. Germline assignment: CDR1 SGHRS and CDR2 YFSETQ. CDR3 bases: TGCGCCAGCAGCTTGGAACCGGGACAGGGGCGATATACGAACACCGGGGAGCTGTTTTTT. Protein: CASSLEPGQGRYTNTGELFF.

This clone was observed a few times. This chain links TRBV19 with TRBJ2-7; the match to TRBD1 covers 10 bases. Germline V gene sequence: CDR1 LNHDA, CDR2 SQIVND (reference sequence). With 1 base clipped from V and 3 bases from J, the junction kept 3 bases outside the gene matches. The CDR3 contains 15 residues. DNA for the CDR3: TGTGCCAGTAGTATAGGGGGACAGGGGTACTACGAGCAGTACTTC. Its translation is CASSIGGQGYYEQYF.

This chain connects TRBV4-1 to TRBJ2-1; 9 nucleotides line up with TRBD2. The junction had 15 bases not matched to a gene; V was cut back by 0 bases and J by 0 bases. Germline-derived CDR1 and CDR2 are MGHRA and YSYEKL. The CDR3 sequence is 21 residues long. The CDR3 spells CASSQENLLIAGGPSYNEQFF. CDR3 nucleotide sequence: TGCGCCAGCAGCCAAGAAAATCTTCTTATCGCGGGGGGGCCCTCCTACAATGAGCAGTTCTTC.

The V and J genes are TRBV5-1 and TRBJ2-7; 8 bases line up with TRBD2. The V gene end was trimmed by 0 bases and the J gene end by 5 bases; junction bases not matched to a gene: 4. In germline, CDR1 is SGHRS, CDR2 YFSETQ. The CDR3 has 14 amino acids. The CDR3 reads CASSLAGSGDEQYF. The CDR3 bases are TGCGCCAGCAGCTTGGCTGGTAGCGGGGACGAGCAGTACTTC.